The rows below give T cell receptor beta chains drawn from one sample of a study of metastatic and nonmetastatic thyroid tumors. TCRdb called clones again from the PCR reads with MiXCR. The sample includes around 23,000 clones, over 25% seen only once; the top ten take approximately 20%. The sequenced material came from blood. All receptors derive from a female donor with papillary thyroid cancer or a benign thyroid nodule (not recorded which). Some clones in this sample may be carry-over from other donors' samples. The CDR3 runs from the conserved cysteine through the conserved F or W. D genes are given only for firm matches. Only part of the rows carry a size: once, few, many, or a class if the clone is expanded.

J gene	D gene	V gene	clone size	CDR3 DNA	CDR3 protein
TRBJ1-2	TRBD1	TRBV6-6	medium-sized	TGTGCCAGCACCACCACCCCCATGGGCAGGGGGAAAGGGATCTATGGCTACACCTTC	CASTTTPMGRGKGIYGYTF
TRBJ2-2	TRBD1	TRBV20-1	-	TGCAGTGCTAGAGTTGACAGGGGACCGAACACCGGGGAGCTGTTTTTT	CSARVDRGPNTGELFF
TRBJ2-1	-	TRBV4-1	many	TGCGCCAGCAGCCATAGACAGAGCTCCTACAATGAGCAGTTCTTC	CASSHRQSSYNEQFF
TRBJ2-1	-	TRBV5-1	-	TGCGCCAGCAGCTTCCAGGGAACAGTCTACAATGAGCAGTTCTTC	CASSFQGTVYNEQFF
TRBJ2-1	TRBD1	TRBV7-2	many	TGTGCCAGCAGCTTCGGACAGGGGCCCTACAATGAGCAGTTCTTC	CASSFGQGPYNEQFF
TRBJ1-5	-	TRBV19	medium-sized	TGTGCCAGTAGTATAGTTAGGGGGTATAGCAATCAGCCCCAGCATTTT	CASSIVRGYSNQPQHF
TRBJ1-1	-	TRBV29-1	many	TGCAGCGTTGAAGCGGACAGTGAGAACACTGAAGCTTTCTTT	CSVEADSENTEAFF
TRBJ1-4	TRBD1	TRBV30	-	TGTGCCTGGAGGCCCCAGCCGGGACAGGGGGGGTGGTTAGGCGAAAAACTGTTTTTT	CAWRPQPGQGGWLGEKLFF
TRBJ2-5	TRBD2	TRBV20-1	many	TGCAGTGCTAGTACCCCTATAGCGGGGGGGCTAGGGGGAGAGACCCAGTACTTC	CSASTPIAGGLGGETQYF
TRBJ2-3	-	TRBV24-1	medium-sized	TGTGCCACCAGTGATGCCAGTGACCCCGGAGATACGCAGTATTTT	CATSDASDPGDTQYF
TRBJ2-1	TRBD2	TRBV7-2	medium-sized	TGTGCCAGCAGCTTAGATAGCGGGGGCTCGCATGAGCAGTTCTTC	CASSLDSGGSHEQFF
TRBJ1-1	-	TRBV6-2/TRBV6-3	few	TGTGCCAGCAGTCGGGACACTGAAGCTTTCTTT	CASSRDTEAFF
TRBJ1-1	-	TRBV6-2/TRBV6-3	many	TGTGCCAGCAACCCAGTACAGCAATCGAACACTGAAGCTTTCTTT	CASNPVQQSNTEAFF
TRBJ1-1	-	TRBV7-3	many	TGTGCCAGCAGCTCGGGGGGTACTGAAGCTTTCTTT	CASSSGGTEAFF
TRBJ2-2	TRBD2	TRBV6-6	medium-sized	TGTGCCAGCAGTTACGAAGGGACGGCTTGGACTAGCGGGAGGGACACCGGGGAGCTGTTTTTT	CASSYEGTAWTSGRDTGELFF
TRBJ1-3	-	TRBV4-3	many	TGCGCCAGCAGCCGGATACAGACTGACTCTGGAAACACCATATATTTT	CASSRIQTDSGNTIYF
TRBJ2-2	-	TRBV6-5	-	TGTGCCAGCAGTTACTCTCGCACTAACACCGGGGAGCTGTTTTTT	CASSYSRTNTGELFF
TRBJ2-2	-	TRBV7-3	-	TGTGCCAGCAGCTTAACAGGATGCGGCGGGGAGCTGTTTTTT	CASSLTGCGGELFF
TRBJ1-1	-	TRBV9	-	TGTGCCAGCAGCGTACAGGCTTTTTCTGAAGCTTTCTTT	CASSVQAFSEAFF
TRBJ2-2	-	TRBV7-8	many	TGTGCCAGCAGCTTATGGTCAACTATCGGGGAGCTGTTTTTT	CASSLWSTIGELFF
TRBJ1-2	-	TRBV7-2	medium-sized	TGTGCCAGCAGCCAAACCCTACAGGGAAGTGGCTACACCTTC	CASSQTLQGSGYTF
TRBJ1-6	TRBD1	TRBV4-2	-	TGTGCCAGCAGCCACGGACAGGGTTCTGATTCACCCCTCCACTTT	CASSHGQGSDSPLHF
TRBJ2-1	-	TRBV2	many	TGTGCCAGCAGTGCTCCTATATTCCGGGACGCCGTTCCCGATGAGCAGTTCTTC	CASSAPIFRDAVPDEQFF
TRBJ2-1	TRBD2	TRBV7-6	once	TGTGCCAGCAGCTTAGGGGCGGGGGGTAACTCCTACAATGAGCAGTTCTTC	CASSLGAGGNSYNEQFF
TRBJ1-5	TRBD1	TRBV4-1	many	TGCGCCAGCAGCCAACGGACAGGGGGCAATCAGCCCCAGCATTTT	CASSQRTGGNQPQHF
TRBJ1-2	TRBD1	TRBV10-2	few	TGCGCCAGCAGAGCGGGACAGGGGGCGTTAAGGGGCTACACCTTC	CASRAGQGALRGYTF
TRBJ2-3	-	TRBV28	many	TGTGCCAGCAGTTTAAGGAGATTAGCGGATACGCAGTATTTT	CASSLRRLADTQYF
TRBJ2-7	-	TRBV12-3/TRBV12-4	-	TGTGCCAGCAGCCACGGCTACGAGCAGTACTTC	CASSHGYEQYF
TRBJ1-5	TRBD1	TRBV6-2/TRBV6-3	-	TGTGCCAGCACCCCTACAGGGGTGGAGGGTCAGCCCCAGCATTTT	CASTPTGVEGQPQHF
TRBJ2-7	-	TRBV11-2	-	TGTGCCAGCATTGGGCGGGTCAGCTACGAGCAGTACTTC	CASIGRVSYEQYF
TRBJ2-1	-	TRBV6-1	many	TGTGCCAGCAAAAAACAGGGGGGGAGCTCCTACAATGAGCAGTTCTTC	CASKKQGGSSYNEQFF
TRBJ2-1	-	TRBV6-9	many	TGTGCCAGCAGCCTCCCCGGCGGCGCCTCCTACAATGAGCAGTTCTTC	CASSLPGGASYNEQFF
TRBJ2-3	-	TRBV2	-	TGTGCCAGCAGTGGGGGGGTGAGATCTAGCACAGATACGCAGTATTTT	CASSGGVRSSTDTQYF
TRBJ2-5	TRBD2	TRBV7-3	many	TGTGCCAGCAGCTTTAGTTGGGGGGGGGATCTAGAGACCCAGTACTTC	CASSFSWGGDLETQYF
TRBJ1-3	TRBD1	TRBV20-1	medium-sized	TGCAGTGCTTTAACGGACAGGGTCTCTGGAAACACCATATATTTT	CSALTDRVSGNTIYF